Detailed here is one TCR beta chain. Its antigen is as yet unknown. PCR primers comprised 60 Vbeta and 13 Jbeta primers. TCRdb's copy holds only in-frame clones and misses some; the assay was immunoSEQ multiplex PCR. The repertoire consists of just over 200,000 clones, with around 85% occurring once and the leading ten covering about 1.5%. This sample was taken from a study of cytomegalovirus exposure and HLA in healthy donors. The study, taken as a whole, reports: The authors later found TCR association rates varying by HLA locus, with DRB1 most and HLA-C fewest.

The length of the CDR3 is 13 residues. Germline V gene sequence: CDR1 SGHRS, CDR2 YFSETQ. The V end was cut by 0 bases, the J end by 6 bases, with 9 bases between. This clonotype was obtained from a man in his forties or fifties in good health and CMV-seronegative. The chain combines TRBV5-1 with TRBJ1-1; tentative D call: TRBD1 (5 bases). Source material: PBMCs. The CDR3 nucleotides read TGCGCCAGCAGCTTGGTGGGGCTCTCTGAAGCTTTCTTT. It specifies CASSLVGLSEAFF.